These 30 T cell receptor beta chains share one sample of origin, sequenced in a study of blood T cell repertoires in COVID-19. Profiling relied on immunoSEQ multiplex PCR, and the TCRdb table lists in-frame clones only, not all of them. Found here are 100,000 to 150,000 clones, roughly 89% of them singletons; the top ten hold more than 3%. Material: peripheral blood. The receptors were gathered from a woman aged 55-69 years with COVID-19, enrolled during active disease.

V gene TRBV2 combines with J gene TRBJ1-4; TRBD1 is a possible D gene (5 bases). The CDR3 covers 13 residues. Germline values: CDR1 SNHLY, CDR2 FYNNEI. V gave up 4 bases and J gave up 7 bases, with 10 bases separating them. CDR3 residues: CASSGQPGEKLFF. The CDR3 nucleotides read TGTGCCAGCAGTGGACAGCCAGGTGAAAAACTGTTTTTT.

The genes are TRBV19 and TRBJ1-1; unclear D gene. Germline V gene lookup returns CDR1 LNHDA and CDR2 SQIVND (reference sequence). The length of the CDR3 is 16 residues. The V and J ends lost 3 bases and 7 bases respectively, with 21 bases between them. The CDR3 DNA reads as TGTGCCAGTAGTATCTTATCGAGCCGGGAGTCATATGAAGCTTTCTTT. It encodes CASSILSSRESYEAFF.

The V and J genes are TRBV7-9 and TRBJ1-1; 9 bases align to TRBD1. This CDR3 has 16 amino acids. Germline V gene sequence: CDR1 SEHNR, CDR2 FQNEAQ (reference sequence). Trimming removed 3 bases from V and 5 bases from J; junction bases left unmatched: 10. The CDR3 DNA reads as TGTGCCAGCAGCTTTTCCTCCGGGACAGGGAGAACTGAAGCTTTCTTT. Translated, it gives CASSFSSGTGRTEAFF.

The chain recombines TRBV19 with TRBJ1-2; possible D gene TRBD1, 5 bases. Trimming left V 8 bases short and J 8 bases short, with 15 bases between. The CDR3 extends over 12 amino acids. Looked up from germline, CDR1 is LNHDA and CDR2 is SQIVND (reference sequence). The chain's CDR3 is CASSGGLAGYTF. Written as DNA, the CDR3 is TGTGCCAGTTCGGGGGGTCTGGCCGGCTACACCTTC.

The chain employs TRBV6-5 and TRBJ2-5, with D maybe TRBD1 (7 bases). The CDR3 is 16 amino acids. Germline lookup yields CDR1 MNHEY and CDR2 SVGAGI. V shed 2 bases and J shed 4 bases, with 17 bases lying between them. CDR3: CASSYTKRQGGETQYF. The CDR3 coding sequence is TGTGCCAGCAGTTACACAAAAAGACAGGGAGGAGAGACCCAGTACTTC.

J is TRBJ1-4 and V is TRBV21-1. TRBV21-1 is described as a pseudogene. The CDR3 has 13 residues. The CDR3 region is CASSSRIRGKLFF. In nucleotides, the CDR3 is TGTGCCAGCAGCTCAAGGATAAGAGGCAAACTGTTTTTT.

Written as DNA, the CDR3 is TGTGCCAGCAGTGCCGGGGCCGGGGGAGAAAAACTGTTTTTT. Translation gives CASSAGAGGEKLFF. The chain carries TRBV5-5 and TRBJ1-4, with D maybe TRBD1 (5 bases). The V and J ends lost 5 bases and 8 bases respectively, with 16 bases between them. CDR3 length: 14 amino acids. Germline V gene sequence: CDR1 SGHKS, CDR2 YYEKEE (reference sequence).

The chain uses TRBV10-3 and TRBJ1-2, with D possibly being TRBD1 (6 bases). CDR1 and CDR2 (germline): ENHRY, SYGVKD. The CDR3 is 15 amino acids. V lost 0 bases and J 8 bases, leaving 16 bases between the germline ends. CDR3 nucleotide sequence: TGTGCCATCAGTGAGTCACCCGGGGGGCTGCAGGGCTACACCTTC. Its protein is CAISESPGGLQGYTF.

This clone appeared once. The chain is built from TRBV7-2 and TRBJ2-4; TRBD2 is a possible D gene (5 bases). The germline V gene has CDR1 SGHTA and CDR2 FQGNSA. The CDR3 extends over 16 amino acids. Trimming shortened V by 4 bases and J by 6 bases, and 19 bases separated the two germline ends. CDR3 bases: TGTGCCAGCAGCTACCACGGGGAAGGAGGACTAAACATTCAGTACTTC. This translates into CASSYHGEGGLNIQYF. Filled out from reference TRBV7-2 and TRBJ2-4, the complete variable domain reads GAGVSQSPSNKVTEKGKDVELRCDPISGHTALYWYRQSLGQGLEFLIYFQGNSAPDKSGLPSDRFSAERTGGSVSTLTIQRTQQEDSAVYLCASSYHGEGGLNIQYFGAGTRLSVL.

The rearrangement joins TRBV18 to TRBJ1-5; 12 bases agree with TRBD1. This CDR3 contains 16 residues. With 6 bases clipped from V and 6 bases from J, the junction kept 9 bases outside the gene matches. Germline-derived CDR1 and CDR2 are KGHSH and LQKENI. For the CDR3, the DNA is TGTGCCAGCTCCAACAACCCGGGACAGGGGGCTCAGCCCCAGCATTTT. This sequence encodes CASSNNPGQGAQPQHF.

Written as DNA, the CDR3 is TGTGCCAGTAGTATAGGGAGCCAGCCCCAGCATTTT. It is translated as CASSIGSQPQHF. The chain joins TRBV19 to TRBJ1-5; D call uncertain. This CDR3 is built from 12 residues. Germline-derived CDR1 and CDR2 are LNHDA and SQIVND (reference sequence). V was clipped by 1 base and J by 7 bases, with 5 bases between them.

The chain recombines TRBV7-3 with TRBJ2-2; unclear D gene. Germline lookup yields CDR1 SGHTA and CDR2 FQGTGA. Trimming left V 5 bases short and J 4 bases short, with 11 bases between. The CDR3 sequence is 14 residues long. Here the CDR3 reads CASSALESTGELFF. The CDR3 region has the DNA TGTGCCAGCAGCGCCCTAGAGAGCACCGGGGAGCTGTTTTTT.

This rearrangement joins TRBV19 to TRBJ2-1, with TRBD1 matching 9 bases. The CDR3 consists of 16 residues. Per germline, CDR1 LNHDA and CDR2 SQIVND (reference sequence). The V gene end was trimmed by 6 bases and the J gene end by 3 bases; junction bases not matched to a gene: 9. The CDR3 here is CASRPVGQGNYNEQFF. The CDR3 nucleotides are TGTGCCAGTAGACCCGTGGGACAGGGCAACTACAATGAGCAGTTCTTC.

The chain joins TRBV9 to TRBJ2-2, with 9 bases lining up with TRBD2. This CDR3 comprises 16 residues. Germline V CDR1 and CDR2: SGDLS, YYNGEE. The trim removed 4 bases at V and 6 bases at J, leaving 10 bases unmatched. This chain's CDR3 is CASSRPSAGGAGELFF. DNA for the CDR3: TGTGCCAGCAGCCGTCCCTCAGCGGGGGGCGCCGGGGAGCTGTTTTTT.

The chain employs TRBV9 and TRBJ1-2; D may be TRBD1 (6 bases). This CDR3 spans 15 amino acids. The ends were cut back, 2 bases at V and 4 bases at J, with 15 bases in the middle. CDR1 and CDR2 from the germline V gene are SGDLS and YYNGEE. CDR3 amino acids: CASSVEGGPLYGYTF. In DNA form, the CDR3 reads TGTGCCAGCAGCGTCGAGGGGGGGCCCCTCTATGGCTACACCTTC.

The CDR3 sequence: CASSLRGGYDTQYF. The CDR3 DNA reads TGTGCCAGCAGCTTAAGGGGGGGTTATGATACGCAGTATTTT. This chain connects TRBV7-3 to TRBJ2-3, with 7 positions matching TRBD2. Germline V CDR1 and CDR2: SGHTA, FQGTGA. The CDR3 runs to 14 residues. After removal of 1 base from V and 6 bases from J, the junction contained 4 bases not matched to a gene.

The rearrangement joins TRBV6-2 or TRBV6-3 to TRBJ1-1; 12 bases map to TRBD1. Trimming removed 4 bases from V and 2 bases from J; junction bases left unmatched: 11. The CDR3 extends over 18 amino acids. Germline CDR1 reads MNHEY; CDR2 reads SVGEGT. The CDR3 is CASSLIVPGQGANTEAFF. The CDR3 DNA is TGTGCCAGCAGTTTAATAGTCCCGGGACAGGGGGCCAACACTGAAGCTTTCTTT.

The chain joins TRBV18 to TRBJ1-2; perhaps TRBD1 as D (5 bases). Trimming left V 3 bases short and J 7 bases short, with 18 bases between. The germline CDR1 and CDR2 sequences are KGHSH and LQKENI. This CDR3 contains 15 residues. The CDR3 loop reads CASSPGVAGNGGYTF. In DNA form, the CDR3 reads TGTGCCAGCTCACCGGGGGTAGCGGGGAATGGTGGCTACACCTTC.

The chain combines TRBV3-1 (or the pseudogene TRBV3-2) with TRBJ1-6; 7 bases are a match to TRBD1. This CDR3 is 14 amino acids long. V trimming: 8 bases; J trimming: 5 bases; junction bases outside the gene matches: 6. Germline loops: CDR1 LGHDT, CDR2 YNNKEL (reference sequence). CDR3 nucleotides: TGTGCCAGCGGCTGGGGACAGAATAATTCACCCCTCCACTTT. Its translation: CASGWGQNNSPLHF.

The chain is built from TRBV7-8 and TRBJ1-4; TRBD1 matches at 8 bases. Germline V CDR1 and CDR2: SGHVS, FQNEAQ. The CDR3 length is 15 residues. V shed 5 bases and J 5 bases; nucleotides not matched to a gene: 7. CDR3 DNA sequence: TGTGCCAGCAGCGTACCGGGACAGGAGAATGAAAAACTGTTTTTT. Translation: CASSVPGQENEKLFF.

This chain links TRBV12-5 with TRBJ1-5; no clear D gene. The CDR3 contains 15 residues. V gave up 1 base and J gave up 2 bases, with 9 bases separating them. Germline V CDR1 and CDR2: LGHNT, FRNRAP. The CDR3 nucleotides read TGTGCTAGTGGTTTGGGGGCGAATGGCAATCAGCCCCAGCATTTT. Its protein product is CASGLGANGNQPQHF. The whole variable domain, filled in from reference TRBV12-5 and TRBJ1-5, reads DARVTQTPRHKVTEMGQEVTMRCQPILGHNTVFWYRQTMMQGLELLAYFRNRAPLDDSGMPKDRFSAEMPDATLATLKIQPSEPRDSAVYFCASGLGANGNQPQHFGDGTRLSIL.

This rearrangement joins TRBV28 to TRBJ1-2; 8 bases are a match to TRBD1. Germline loops: CDR1 MDHEN, CDR2 SYDVKM. There are 15 residues in the CDR3. Trimming cost V 7 bases and J 4 bases; bases outside gene matches: 11. In DNA, the CDR3 is TGTGCCAGCACCACGTCCGCAGGGGGCGGCTATGGCTACACCTTC. Translating it yields CASTTSAGGGYGYTF.

The chain joins TRBV4-2 to TRBJ1-4; 8 nucleotides match TRBD1. Germline CDR1 and CDR2: LGHNA and YNFKEQ. The ends lost 2 bases at V and 4 bases at J; junction bases unmatched: 3. This CDR3 is 15 amino acids long. DNA of the CDR3: TGTGCCAGCAGCCAAAAACAGGGGGATAATGAAAAACTGTTTTTT. This encodes CASSQKQGDNEKLFF.

This clone was seen many times. This chain uses TRBV14 with TRBJ1-4; TRBD1 matches at 7 bases. This CDR3 contains 17 residues. Germline V gene lookup returns CDR1 SGHDN and CDR2 FVKESK. Unmatched junction bases numbered 11, after V lost 0 bases and J lost 7 bases. The chain's CDR3 is CASSQDSRARGFEKLFF. CDR3 in DNA: TGTGCCAGCAGCCAAGATAGTCGGGCCAGGGGGTTTGAAAAACTGTTTTTT. Together with reference TRBV14 and TRBJ1-4, the CDR3 gives the full variable domain: EAGVTQFPSHSVIEKGQTVTLRCDPISGHDNLYWYRRVMGKEIKFLLHFVKESKQDESGMPNNRFLAERTGGTYSTLKVQPAELEDSGVYFCASSQDSRARGFEKLFFGSGTQLSVL.

This chain connects TRBV4-1 to TRBJ1-3; D not certain. With 4 bases removed from V and 4 bases from J, the gap between germline ends came to 17 bases. The CDR3 is made up of 16 amino acids. Germline CDR1 reads MGHRA; CDR2 reads YSYEKL. This CDR3 reads CASSREKSQLGNTIYF. The CDR3 DNA follows: TGCGCCAGCAGCCGAGAAAAGAGTCAACTGGGAAACACCATATATTTT.

The rearrangement links TRBV6-2 or TRBV6-3 to TRBJ2-1, with 9 bases matching TRBD2. Germline V gene data show CDR1 as MNHEY and CDR2 as SVGEGT. Trimming removed 3 bases from V and 8 bases from J; junction bases left unmatched: 11. This CDR3 has 16 amino acids. The DNA of the CDR3 is TGTGCCAGCAGTTATTCCAGCGGGGGGCCACGCGATGAGCAGTTCTTC. It yields the protein CASSYSSGGPRDEQFF.

V and J are TRBV4-2 and TRBJ2-3; TRBD2 might be the D (6 bases). Germline CDR1 reads LGHNA; CDR2 reads YNFKEQ. The CDR3 consists of 17 residues. Deletions cut 2 bases from V and 2 bases from J, with 17 bases between. CDR3 residues: CASSQQIRDSPTDTQYF. Here the CDR3 DNA reads TGTGCCAGCAGCCAACAGATCCGGGACTCTCCCACAGATACGCAGTATTTT.

CDR3 region: CASSRDTHTEAFF. In nucleotides, the CDR3 is TGTGCCAGCAGCCGGGACACTCACACTGAAGCTTTCTTT. The rearrangement links TRBV12-3 or TRBV12-4 to TRBJ1-1, with a possible D match to TRBD1 (6 bases). CDR3 length equals 13 residues. Trimming removed 6 bases at V and 3 bases at J, with 11 bases between.

The rearrangement joins TRBV19 to TRBJ1-6; 7 bases fit TRBD1. V shed 5 bases and J 6 bases; nucleotides not matched to a gene: 10. CDR1 is LNHDA and CDR2 is SQIVND in the germline V gene (reference sequence). The CDR3 is 16 amino acids. CDR3 sequence (DNA): TGTGCCAGTAGTCCCCAGACAGGGCACACTAATTCACCCCTCCACTTT. It yields the protein CASSPQTGHTNSPLHF.

The chain has TRBV19 and TRBJ2-7; D not certain. Germline V lookup: CDR1 LNHDA, CDR2 SQIVND (reference sequence). The V and J ends lost 8 bases and 2 bases respectively, with 7 bases between them. The CDR3 has 11 amino acids. In DNA form, the CDR3 reads TGTGCCAGTTCCTCCGCCTACGAGCAGTACTTC. It encodes CASSSAYEQYF.